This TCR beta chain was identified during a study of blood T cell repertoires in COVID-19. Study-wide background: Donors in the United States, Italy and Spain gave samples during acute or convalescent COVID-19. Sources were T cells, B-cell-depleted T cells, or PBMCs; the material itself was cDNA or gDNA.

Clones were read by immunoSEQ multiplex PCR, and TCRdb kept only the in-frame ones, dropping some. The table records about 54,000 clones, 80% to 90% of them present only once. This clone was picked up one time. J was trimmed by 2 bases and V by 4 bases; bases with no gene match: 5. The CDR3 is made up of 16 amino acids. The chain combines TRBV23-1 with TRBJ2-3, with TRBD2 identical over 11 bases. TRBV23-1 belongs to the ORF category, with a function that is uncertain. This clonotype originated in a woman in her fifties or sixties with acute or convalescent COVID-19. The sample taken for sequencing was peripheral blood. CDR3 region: CASSLGLAGLTDTQYF. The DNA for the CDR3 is TGCGCCAGCAGTCTCGGACTAGCGGGTCTCACAGATACGCAGTATTTT.